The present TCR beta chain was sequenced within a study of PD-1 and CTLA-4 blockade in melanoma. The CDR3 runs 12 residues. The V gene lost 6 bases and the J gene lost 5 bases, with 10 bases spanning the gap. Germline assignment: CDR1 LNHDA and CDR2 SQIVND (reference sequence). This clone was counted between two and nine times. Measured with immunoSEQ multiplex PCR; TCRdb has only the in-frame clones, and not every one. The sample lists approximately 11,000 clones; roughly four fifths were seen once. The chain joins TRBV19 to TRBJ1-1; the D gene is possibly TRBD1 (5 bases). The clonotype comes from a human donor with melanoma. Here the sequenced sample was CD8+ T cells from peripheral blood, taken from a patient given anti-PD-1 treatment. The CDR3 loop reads CASRAGRTEAFF. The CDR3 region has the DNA TGTGCCAGTAGGGCAGGGAGGACTGAAGCTTTCTTT.